The next 16 T cell receptor beta chains were all read from a single sample in a study of T cells in Graves' hyperthyroidism and ophthalmopathy. The CDR3 regions of TCR beta were amplified from RNA transcripts. HTBI primers were the set used in a first-round RT-PCR of the TCR CDR3. TCRdb fed the multiplex PCR reads into MiXCR, producing one record per CDR3 protein. The sample shows roughly 740,000 distinct CDR3 sequences, roughly 15% of them seen only once. Sequenced sample: blood. These TCRs come from a man younger than 35 with Graves' hyperthyroidism.

The chain has TRBV28 and TRBJ1-2, with D uncertain. This CDR3 spans 12 amino acids. Germline V gives CDR1 MDHEN, CDR2 SYDVKM. V was trimmed by 5 bases and J by 13 bases, leaving 17 bases between them. CDR3 in amino acids: CASSALATLFTF. The CDR3 DNA follows: TGTGCCAGCAGTGCGCTGGCCACACTCTTCACCTTC.

This clonotype was counted between two and nine times. The CDR3 nucleotides read TGTGCCAGTAGTATGAGGGCCTCAGGTAAAATCTACGAGCAGTACTTC. The encoded protein is CASSMRASGKIYEQYF. The genes are TRBV19 and TRBJ2-7; possibly TRBD2 for D (5 bases). CDR1 is LNHDA and CDR2 is SQIVND in the germline V gene (reference sequence). V lost 3 bases, J lost 3 bases, and 18 bases lay in between. The CDR3 extends over 16 amino acids.

V and J are TRBV20-1 and TRBJ1-5; D perhaps matches TRBD1 (6 bases). Germline V lookup: CDR1 DFQATT, CDR2 SNEGSKA (reference sequence). V gave up 8 bases and J gave up 3 bases, with 14 bases separating them. The CDR3 length is 13 residues. As DNA, the CDR3 is TGCAGTTCCTCAGGGGCAATCAATCAGCCCCAGCATTTT. Residues: CSSSGAINQPQHF.

The chain links TRBV24-1 to TRBJ2-7; 10 bases match TRBD2. Germline CDR1 KGHDR, CDR2 SFDVKD. The ends lost 4 bases at V and 3 bases at J; junction bases unmatched: 5. The CDR3 is made up of 15 amino acids. The CDR3 loop is CATSDSGTSVYEQYF. Written as DNA, the CDR3 is TGTGCCACCAGTGACTCCGGGACTAGCGTCTACGAGCAGTACTTC.

The sample holds a few counts of this clonotype. The rearrangement uses TRBV27 and TRBJ2-7, with a possible D match to TRBD1 (6 bases). CDR3 length: 14 residues. The V end was cut by 5 bases, the J end by 2 bases, with 13 bases between. Germline-derived CDR1 and CDR2 are MNHEY and SMNVEV (reference sequence). The DNA of the CDR3 is TGTGCCAGCAGTCAAACAGGGTATCCCTACGAGCAGTACTTC. As protein: CASSQTGYPYEQYF.

This clonotype was picked up many times. CDR3 in amino acids: CASSYKADQPQHF. Here the CDR3 DNA reads TGTGCCAGCAGTTACAAGGCAGATCAGCCCCAGCATTTT. The chain combines TRBV6-6 with TRBJ1-5, with D uncertain. Germline V gives CDR1 MNHNY, CDR2 SVGAGI (reference sequence). V lost 2 bases and J lost 5, with 7 bases in between. This CDR3 is built from 13 residues.

V and J are TRBV7-3 and TRBJ2-7; 14 nucleotides agree with TRBD2. The CDR3 covers 15 residues. V was pared by 5 bases and J by 5 bases, with 5 bases of the junction left unmatched. Germline values: CDR1 SGHTA, CDR2 FQGTGA. The CDR3 bases are TGTGCCAGCAGCCTCCTGGGACTAGCGGGAGACGAGCAGTACTTC. Amino acid sequence: CASSLLGLAGDEQYF.

This clonotype occurred many times. This chain connects TRBV18 to TRBJ2-3; perhaps TRBD2 as D (5 bases). Germline V gene sequence: CDR1 KGHSH, CDR2 LQKENI. The CDR3 spans 13 residues. V lost 6 bases to trimming and J lost 3 bases, with 10 bases between them. The CDR3 DNA reads TGTGCCAGCTCGGCGGGTATAACAGATACGCAGTATTTT. Translating gives CASSAGITDTQYF.

In its sample, this clonotype was seen a few times. The chain is built from TRBV20-1 and TRBJ2-1, with D perhaps matching TRBD2 (6 bases). This CDR3 has 13 residues. CDR1 DFQATT and CDR2 SNEGSKA come from the germline V gene (reference sequence). V was cut by 6 bases and J by 3 bases, with 12 bases left in between. This CDR3 is CSADPGGYNEQFF. CDR3 bases: TGCAGTGCAGACCCCGGGGGCTACAATGAGCAGTTCTTC.

The sample holds many counts of this clonotype. This sequence joins TRBV2 and TRBJ2-7, with D unresolved. The V and J ends lost 6 bases and 8 bases respectively, with 14 bases between them. The CDR3 extends over 12 amino acids. Germline lookup yields CDR1 SNHLY and CDR2 FYNNEI. CDR3 region: CASRDERGKQYF. The CDR3 DNA is TGTGCCAGCAGGGATGAACGAGGAAAGCAGTACTTC.

This clonotype was seen at least ten times. J is TRBJ2-3 and V is TRBV27; 8 bases align to TRBD1. From germline, CDR1 is MNHEY and CDR2 SMNVEV (reference sequence). V shed 4 bases, J shed 0 bases, and the junction held 3 bases outside the gene matches. The length of the CDR3 is 15 residues. This CDR3 is CASSWTGISTDTQYF. The CDR3 DNA is TGTGCCAGCAGTTGGACAGGGATCAGCACAGATACGCAGTATTTT.

This clonotype was counted at least ten times. The rearrangement uses TRBV5-1 and TRBJ2-3; D might be TRBD1 (6 bases). CDR1 SGHRS and CDR2 YFSETQ come from the germline V gene. Trimming cost V 4 bases and J 3 bases, with 9 bases left between them. The CDR3 loop spans 13 amino acids. CDR3 in amino acids: CASSPGTTDTQYF. CDR3 nucleotides: TGCGCCAGCAGCCCCGGGACAACAGATACGCAGTATTTT.

The table lists this clonotype with many counts. The genes are TRBV2 and TRBJ2-1; 8 bases are shared with TRBD1. V gave up 7 bases and J gave up 4 bases; unmatched junction bases: 6. From germline, CDR1 is SNHLY and CDR2 FYNNEI. The CDR3 is made up of 14 amino acids. CDR3 sequence (DNA): TGTGCCAGCACTCAGACAGGGGTATACAATGAGCAGTTCTTC. Encoded protein: CASTQTGVYNEQFF.

The chain employs TRBV12-3 or TRBV12-4 and TRBJ2-7; D remains ambiguous. CDR3 length equals 13 residues. The germline V and J ends were trimmed by 6 bases and 3 bases, with 12 bases remaining between them. The CDR3 region is CASRQNLDYEQYF. The CDR3 bases are TGTGCCAGCAGACAAAACTTAGACTACGAGCAGTACTTC.

This clonotype has more than one count but fewer than ten. The V and J genes are TRBV9 and TRBJ2-3, with TRBD2 identical over 8 bases. CDR1 is SGDLS, CDR2 YYNGEE, per germline. This CDR3 region has 17 residues. Unmatched junction bases numbered 6, after V lost 0 bases and J lost 0 bases. The DNA of the CDR3 is TGTGCCAGCAGCGTAGTTGGTAGCGGGGTGAGCACAGATACGCAGTATTTT. It translates to CASSVVGSGVSTDTQYF. Full variable domain (missing parts from reference TRBV9 and TRBJ2-3): DSGVTQTPKHLITATGQRVTLRCSPRSGDLSVYWYQQSLDQGLQFLIQYYNGEERAKGNILERFSAQQFPDLHSELNLSSLELGDSALYFCASSVVGSGVSTDTQYFGPGTRLTVL.

This clonotype was counted ten times or more. This chain joins TRBV24-1 and TRBJ2-1; TRBD1 aligns across 8 bases. The CDR3 length is 16 residues. J gave up 1 base and V 4 bases, and 5 bases lay outside the gene matches. The germline V gene encodes CDR1 KGHDR and CDR2 SFDVKD. The CDR3 nucleotides read TGTGCCACCAGTGACCCGACAGGGGTTTCCTACAATGAGCAGTTCTTC. It encodes CATSDPTGVSYNEQFF.